This T cell receptor (beta chain) was found in a study of blood T cell repertoires in COVID-19. Study-level background: Spain, Italy and the United States supplied samples that represented acute and convalescent COVID-19. The cDNA or gDNA used as material had been derived from T cells, B-cell-depleted T cells, or PBMCs.

Authors' data handling: Estimated nucleated cell counts came from reference gene primer amplification. Produced via immunoSEQ multiplex PCR; TCRdb's table is partial and in-frame only. That table furnishes V, J and clone size, whereas the DNA furnished D and trimming. The sample lists 98,000 or so clones, about two thirds occurring once. Trimming removed 3 bases at V and 6 bases at J, with 18 bases between. This CDR3 has 15 amino acids. CDR1 is KGHSH and CDR2 is LQKENI in the germline V gene. Sample: peripheral blood. This chain uses TRBV18 with TRBJ2-7; D is possibly TRBD1 (5 bases). This sequence was found in a woman aged 40 to 49 with acute or convalescent COVID-19. CDR3 nucleotide sequence: TGTGCCAGCTCACCGGTGTCGGTACAGGCTGGCGAGCAGTACTTC. It translates to CASSPVSVQAGEQYF.